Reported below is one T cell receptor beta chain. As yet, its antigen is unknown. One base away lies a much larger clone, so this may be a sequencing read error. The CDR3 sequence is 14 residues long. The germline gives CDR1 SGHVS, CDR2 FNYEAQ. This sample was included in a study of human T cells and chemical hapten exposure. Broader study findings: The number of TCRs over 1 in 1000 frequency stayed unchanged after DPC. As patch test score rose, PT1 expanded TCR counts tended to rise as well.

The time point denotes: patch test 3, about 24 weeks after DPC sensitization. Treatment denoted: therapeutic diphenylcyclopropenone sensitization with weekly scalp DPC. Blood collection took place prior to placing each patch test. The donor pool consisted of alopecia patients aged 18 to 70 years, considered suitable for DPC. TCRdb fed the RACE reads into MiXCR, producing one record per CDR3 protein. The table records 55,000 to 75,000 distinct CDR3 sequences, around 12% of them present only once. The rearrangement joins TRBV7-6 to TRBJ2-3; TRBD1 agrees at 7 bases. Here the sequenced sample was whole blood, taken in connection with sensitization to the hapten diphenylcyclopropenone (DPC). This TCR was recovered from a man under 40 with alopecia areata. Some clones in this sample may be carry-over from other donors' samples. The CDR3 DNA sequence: TGTGCCATCAGCAGGGGACAGAGCACAGATACGCAGTATTTT. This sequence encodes CAISRGQSTDTQYF.